A selection of T cell receptor beta chains follows, all from one sample in a study of CD8 T cells in Susac syndrome. TCRdb reanalysed the immunoSEQ multiplex PCR reads using MiXCR and keeps one entry per CDR3 protein. The sample lists a few hundred thousand distinct CDR3 sequences; roughly 94% were seen once. Input material: CD4+ T cells from PBMCs. Receptors originate from a human donor with multiple sclerosis. CDR3s include the opening cysteine and the closing phenylalanine or tryptophan. The D gene is left open where the match is weak. The size entry is marked missing in some rows and otherwise reads once, few, many or a size class.

clone size	D gene	V gene	J gene	CDR3 protein	CDR3 DNA
NA	TRBD2	TRBV4-2	TRBJ2-1	CASSLGTSENEQFF	TGTGCCAGCAGCCTCGGGACTAGCGAGAATGAGCAGTTCTTC
NA	NA	TRBV9	TRBJ2-3	CASSVETGPDTQYF	TGTGCCAGCAGCGTAGAGACGGGCCCAGATACGCAGTATTTT
NA	TRBD1	TRBV11-3	TRBJ2-2	CASSPFYRGDTGELFF	TGTGCCAGCAGCCCATTCTACAGGGGCGACACCGGGGAGCTGTTTTTT
NA	TRBD1	TRBV27	TRBJ2-1	CASSPQSGTGYNEQFF	TGTGCCAGCAGTCCGCAATCCGGGACAGGGTACAATGAGCAGTTCTTC
NA	NA	TRBV6-6	TRBJ1-1	CASSQLNTEAFF	TGTGCCAGCAGTCAGCTAAACACTGAAGCTTTCTTT
NA	NA	TRBV23-1	TRBJ1-2	CASSPFPDSLWYGYTF	TGCGCCAGCAGTCCGTTTCCGGACTCCCTTTGGTATGGCTACACCTTC
NA	NA	TRBV7-2	TRBJ1-1	CASSPSGNTEAFF	TGTGCCAGCAGCCCATCAGGGAACACTGAAGCTTTCTTT
NA	NA	TRBV2	TRBJ2-7	CASRATARAEQYF	TGTGCCAGCAGGGCTACCGCCCGGGCTGAGCAGTACTTC
NA	NA	TRBV6-6	TRBJ2-1	CASRLRNEQFF	TGTGCCAGCAGACTTAGAAATGAGCAGTTCTTC
once	TRBD2	TRBV10-3	TRBJ2-4	CAISREGNIQYF	TGTGCCATCAGCCGGGAGGGGAACATTCAGTACTTC
NA	TRBD1	TRBV3-1	TRBJ1-2	CASSQRGTGPYGYTF	TGTGCCAGCAGCCAGAGAGGGACAGGGCCTTATGGCTACACCTTC
NA	NA	TRBV5-4	TRBJ2-5	CASSLYLGAQETQYF	TGTGCCAGCAGCTTGTATCTAGGGGCCCAAGAGACCCAGTACTTC
NA	NA	TRBV18	TRBJ1-1	CASSPQRTEAFF	TGTGCCAGCTCACCGCAAAGAACTGAAGCTTTCTTT
NA	NA	TRBV20-1	TRBJ1-2	CSAGTGRNYGYTF	TGCAGTGCTGGAACAGGGCGAAACTATGGCTACACCTTC
NA	NA	TRBV27	TRBJ2-5	CASKGRAWETQYF	TGTGCCAGCAAGGGAAGGGCGTGGGAGACCCAGTACTTC
NA	TRBD1	TRBV7-6	TRBJ2-7	CASSAGTGYEQYF	TGTGCCAGCAGCGCCGGGACAGGGTACGAGCAGTACTTC